The rows below give T cell receptor beta chains drawn from one sample of a study of shared clonotypes between healthy human individuals. Measured with immunoSEQ multiplex PCR; TCRdb has only the in-frame clones, and not every one. The repertoire holds about 1.4 million clones, with 95% to 97% as singletons. The specimen was naive CD4+ T cells sorted from blood. These receptors were collected from a man aged 25-40 years in good health. Each CDR3 is given with its conserved first and last residue. Each record gives: CDR3 DNA, CDR3 protein, D gene, V gene, J gene, clone size. The D gene is left open where the match is weak. Size values are once, few and many counts, or a class for expanded clones, and some rows have none.

CDR3 DNA: TGTGCCAGCAGCCGAGAACCTAACTATGGCTACACCTTC
CDR3 protein: CASSREPNYGYTF
D gene: .
V gene: TRBV7-9
J gene: TRBJ1-2
clone size: .

CDR3 DNA: TGTGCCAGCAGCGTATCCCAAAACACTGAAGCTTTCTTT
CDR3 protein: CASSVSQNTEAFF
D gene: .
V gene: TRBV9
J gene: TRBJ1-1
clone size: .

CDR3 DNA: TGTGCCAGCAGCTTTGGAGGTCGGCGACAAGAGACCCAGTACTTC
CDR3 protein: CASSFGGRRQETQYF
D gene: .
V gene: TRBV7-3
J gene: TRBJ2-5
clone size: .

CDR3 DNA: TGTGCCTGGAGTCCACTAGCGGGAGGCCCTCTTCTGTATTTT
CDR3 protein: CAWSPLAGGPLLYF
D gene: TRBD2
V gene: TRBV30
J gene: TRBJ2-3
clone size: .

CDR3 DNA: TGTGCCAGTAGCCCCATGGGGGTAAATCAGCCCCAGCATTTT
CDR3 protein: CASSPMGVNQPQHF
D gene: .
V gene: TRBV19
J gene: TRBJ1-5
clone size: .

CDR3 DNA: TGTGCCAGCAGCGTAGTAGGGGAAGGGGATACGCAGTATTTT
CDR3 protein: CASSVVGEGDTQYF
D gene: .
V gene: TRBV9
J gene: TRBJ2-3
clone size: .

CDR3 DNA: TGTGCCATCAGTGGGGGACTTTCCTACGAGCAGTACTTC
CDR3 protein: CAISGGLSYEQYF
D gene: .
V gene: TRBV10-3
J gene: TRBJ2-7
clone size: .

CDR3 DNA: TGCGCCAGCAGCTTCTCCTCAAGGGGGGAGACCCAGTACTTC
CDR3 protein: CASSFSSRGETQYF
D gene: .
V gene: TRBV5-1
J gene: TRBJ2-5
clone size: .

CDR3 DNA: TGCGCCAGCAGCCAAGATAGCGGCAATTCCTACAATGAGCAGTTCTTC
CDR3 protein: CASSQDSGNSYNEQFF
D gene: .
V gene: TRBV4-1
J gene: TRBJ2-1
clone size: .

CDR3 DNA: TGTGCCAGCGGGAAAGCGGGAGGGCCTTCCAATGAGCAGTTCTTC
CDR3 protein: CASGKAGGPSNEQFF
D gene: TRBD2
V gene: TRBV2
J gene: TRBJ2-1
clone size: .

CDR3 DNA: TGTGCCAGCTCACCGGCAGATAGCAATCAGCCCCAGCATTTT
CDR3 protein: CASSPADSNQPQHF
D gene: .
V gene: TRBV18
J gene: TRBJ1-5
clone size: .

CDR3 DNA: TGTGCCAGCACTTTAAACTCTGGAAACACCATATATTTT
CDR3 protein: CASTLNSGNTIYF
D gene: .
V gene: TRBV28
J gene: TRBJ1-3
clone size: .

CDR3 DNA: TGTGCCAGCAGTGAAGGGTTGAATAGGAGACAGGGAAGCGGCGAGCAGTACTTC
CDR3 protein: CASSEGLNRRQGSGEQYF
D gene: TRBD1
V gene: TRBV6-1
J gene: TRBJ2-7
clone size: .

CDR3 DNA: TGTGCCAGCAGCTTTCTAGCCTCCTACAATGAGCAGTTCTTC
CDR3 protein: CASSFLASYNEQFF
D gene: .
V gene: TRBV7-2
J gene: TRBJ2-1
clone size: .

CDR3 DNA: TGCAGTGCTTATGGTCGTGATGAGCAGTTCTTC
CDR3 protein: CSAYGRDEQFF
D gene: .
V gene: TRBV20-1
J gene: TRBJ2-1
clone size: .

CDR3 DNA: TGTGCCAGTAGTATTTCGGAGAACTATGGCTACACCTTC
CDR3 protein: CASSISENYGYTF
D gene: .
V gene: TRBV19
J gene: TRBJ1-2
clone size: .

CDR3 DNA: TGTGCCAGCAGGAGGCCCGGCCCTAATGGGGAGCAGTACTTC
CDR3 protein: CASRRPGPNGEQYF
D gene: .
V gene: TRBV28
J gene: TRBJ2-7
clone size: .

CDR3 DNA: TGTGCCAGCAGCTTTGGGGGGCTAGCGGGAGAGTACAATGAGCAGTTCTTC
CDR3 protein: CASSFGGLAGEYNEQFF
D gene: TRBD2
V gene: TRBV7-9
J gene: TRBJ2-1
clone size: .

CDR3 DNA: TGTGCCAGCAGCTTTAGCGGGAGGGTCCAAGAGACCCAGTACTTC
CDR3 protein: CASSFSGRVQETQYF
D gene: TRBD2
V gene: TRBV7-3
J gene: TRBJ2-5
clone size: .

CDR3 DNA: TGTGCCAGCAGCACCACAGGGGTGAGAGGTGGCTACACCTTC
CDR3 protein: CASSTTGVRGGYTF
D gene: TRBD1
V gene: TRBV5-4
J gene: TRBJ1-2
clone size: .

CDR3 DNA: TGCGCCAGCAGCTTGCCGGTCGGGGAGCTGTTTTTT
CDR3 protein: CASSLPVGELFF
D gene: .
V gene: TRBV5-1
J gene: TRBJ2-2
clone size: .

CDR3 DNA: TGTGCCAGCAGTTTATTGGGTTCGGCCAGGCAAGAGACCCAGTACTTC
CDR3 protein: CASSLLGSARQETQYF
D gene: .
V gene: TRBV27
J gene: TRBJ2-5
clone size: once